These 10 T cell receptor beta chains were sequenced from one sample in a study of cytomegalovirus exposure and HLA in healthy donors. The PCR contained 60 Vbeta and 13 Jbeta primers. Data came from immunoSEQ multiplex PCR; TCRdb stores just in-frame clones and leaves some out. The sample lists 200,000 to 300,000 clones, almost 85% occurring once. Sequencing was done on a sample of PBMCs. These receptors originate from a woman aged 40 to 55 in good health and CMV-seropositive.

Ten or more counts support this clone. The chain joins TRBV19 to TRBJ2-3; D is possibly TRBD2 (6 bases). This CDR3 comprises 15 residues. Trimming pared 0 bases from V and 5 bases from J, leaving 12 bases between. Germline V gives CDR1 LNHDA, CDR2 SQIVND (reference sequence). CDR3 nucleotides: TGTGCCAGTAGTATAGATTTGACTAGAAAAGATACGCAGTATTTT. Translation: CASSIDLTRKDTQYF.

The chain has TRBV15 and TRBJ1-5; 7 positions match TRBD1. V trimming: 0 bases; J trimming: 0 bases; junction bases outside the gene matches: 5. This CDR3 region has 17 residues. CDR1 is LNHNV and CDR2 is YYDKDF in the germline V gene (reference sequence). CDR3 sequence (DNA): TGTGCCACCAGCAGAGATAAGACAGGGTATAGCAATCAGCCCCAGCATTTT. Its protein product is CATSRDKTGYSNQPQHF.

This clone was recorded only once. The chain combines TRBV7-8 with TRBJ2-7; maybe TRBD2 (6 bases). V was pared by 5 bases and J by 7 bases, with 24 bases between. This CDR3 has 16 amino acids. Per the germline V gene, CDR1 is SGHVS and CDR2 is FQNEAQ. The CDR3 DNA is TGTGCCAGCAGCCCCCGATTCCTAGGGACTCCGGGGGAGCAGTACTTC. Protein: CASSPRFLGTPGEQYF.

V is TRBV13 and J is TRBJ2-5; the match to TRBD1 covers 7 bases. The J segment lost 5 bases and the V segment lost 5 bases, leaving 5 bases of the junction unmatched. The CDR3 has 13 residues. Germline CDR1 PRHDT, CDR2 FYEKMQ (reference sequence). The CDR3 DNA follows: TGTGCCAGCAGCCCACAGGGGTCCGAGACCCAGTACTTC. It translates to CASSPQGSETQYF.

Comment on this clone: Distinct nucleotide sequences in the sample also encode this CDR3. DNA of the CDR3: TGTGCCAGCTCCCGGGACAGGGTCACTGAAGCTTTCTTT. It encodes CASSRDRVTEAFF. The rearrangement uses TRBV18 and TRBJ1-1; TRBD1 matches at 9 bases. Germline V gene data show CDR1 as KGHSH and CDR2 as LQKENI. V lost 6 bases and J lost 4; bases outside the gene matches: 3. This CDR3 is 13 amino acids long.

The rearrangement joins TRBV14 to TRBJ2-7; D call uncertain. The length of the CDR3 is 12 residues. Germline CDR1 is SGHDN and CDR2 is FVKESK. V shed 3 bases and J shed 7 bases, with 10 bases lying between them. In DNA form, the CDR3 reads TGTGCCAGCAGCCATCGACCCGGGGAGCAGTACTTC. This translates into CASSHRPGEQYF.

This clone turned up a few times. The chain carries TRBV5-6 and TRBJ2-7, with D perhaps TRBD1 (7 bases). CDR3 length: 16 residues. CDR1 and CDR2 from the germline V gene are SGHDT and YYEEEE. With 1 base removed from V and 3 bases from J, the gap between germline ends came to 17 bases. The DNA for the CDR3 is TGTGCCAGCAGCTTGTTCGCGGGACAGTTTTACTACGAGCAGTACTTC. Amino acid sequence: CASSLFAGQFYYEQYF.

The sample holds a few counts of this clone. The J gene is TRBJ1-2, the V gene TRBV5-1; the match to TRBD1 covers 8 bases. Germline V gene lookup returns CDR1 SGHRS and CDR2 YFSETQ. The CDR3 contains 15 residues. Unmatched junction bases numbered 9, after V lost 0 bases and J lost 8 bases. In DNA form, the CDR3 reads TGCGCCAGCAGCTTGGAAGGGGCAGGGGGCGCGGGCTACACCTTC. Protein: CASSLEGAGGAGYTF.

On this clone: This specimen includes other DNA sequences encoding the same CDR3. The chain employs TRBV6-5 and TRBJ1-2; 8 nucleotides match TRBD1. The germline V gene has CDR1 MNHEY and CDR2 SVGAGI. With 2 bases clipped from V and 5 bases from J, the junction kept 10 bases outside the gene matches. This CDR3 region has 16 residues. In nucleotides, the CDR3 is TGTGCCAGCAGTTACAGTGACAGGGGACGCTCGTATGGCTACACCTTC. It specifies CASSYSDRGRSYGYTF.

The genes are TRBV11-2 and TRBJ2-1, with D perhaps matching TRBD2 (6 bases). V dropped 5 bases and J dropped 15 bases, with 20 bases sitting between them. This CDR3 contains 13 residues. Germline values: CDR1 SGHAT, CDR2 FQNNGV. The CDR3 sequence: CASSLGGGAPVFF. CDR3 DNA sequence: TGTGCCAGCAGCCTTGGTGGCGGGGCACCAGTGTTCTTC.